This T cell receptor (beta chain) was captured by sequencing in a study of human T cells and chemical hapten exposure. Study results and limitations: The formation of large CDR3 similarity clusters by expanded TCRs significantly exceeded that of controls.

A remark on this clonotype: Its specificity is not known.

The V and J ends lost 7 bases and 1 base respectively, with 13 bases between them. Germline V gene sequence: CDR1 SGHAT, CDR2 FQNNGV. This CDR3 has 14 residues. The time point is: pre-sensitization, week 0. Treatment here: therapeutic diphenylcyclopropenone sensitization with weekly scalp DPC. In TCRdb, the RACE reads were re-called with MiXCR into one record per CDR3 protein. The sample yields some 250,000 distinct CDR3 sequences, approximately 8% seen once. The chain couples TRBV11-2 to TRBJ2-5; maybe TRBD1 (6 bases). This receptor was identified in a man aged 18-30 years with alopecia areata. Some clones in this sample may be carry-over from other donors' samples. The source was whole blood, collected in connection with sensitization to the hapten diphenylcyclopropenone (DPC). In DNA, the CDR3 is TGTGCCAGCACCCTATCCAGGGGCCAAGAGACCCAGTACTTC. Protein: CASTLSRGQETQYF.